These 28 T cell receptor beta chains came from one sample sequenced in a study of patients and donors after allogeneic stem cell transplantation. TCRdb reprocessed the RT-PCR reads via MiXCR and lists one record per CDR3 protein. The sample includes roughly 180,000 distinct CDR3 sequences, less than 45% of them seen just once. Specimen: blood, either unsorted or a sorted T cell fraction (not recorded which). These receptors were obtained from a human donor who was either an allogeneic HSCT recipient or a stem cell or donor lymphocyte infusion donor (not recorded which). It is not recorded whose cells these are; they may come from a transplant donor.

V and J are TRBV6-5 and TRBJ1-5; TRBD1 is a possible D gene (6 bases). This CDR3 has 14 residues. The V end lost 2 bases, the J end lost 3 bases, and 8 bases lay between the germline ends. From germline, CDR1 is MNHEY and CDR2 SVGAGI. CDR3 residues: CASSYAGVNQPQHF. CDR3 sequence (DNA): TGTGCCAGCAGTTACGCAGGGGTCAATCAGCCCCAGCATTTT.

This clonotype has more than one count but fewer than ten. The V and J genes are TRBV29-1 and TRBJ1-2, with D perhaps matching TRBD1 (5 bases). The CDR3 length is 12 residues. The V and J ends lost 4 bases and 4 bases respectively, with 10 bases between them. Germline assignment: CDR1 SQVTM and CDR2 ANQGSEA. The CDR3 loop is CSVGDSFYGYTF. The CDR3 nucleotides read TGCAGCGTTGGTGACAGCTTCTATGGCTACACCTTC.

This clonotype was detected once. This chain links TRBV9 with TRBJ2-3, with 11 bases aligning to TRBD2. The CDR3 covers 15 residues. Germline CDR1 is SGDLS and CDR2 is YYNGEE. V was clipped by 3 bases and J by 5 bases; unmatched bases: 5. Written as DNA, the CDR3 is TGTGCCAGCAGCGAGGCCGGGACTAGCGGAGATACGCAGTATTTT. This encodes CASSEAGTSGDTQYF. Filled out from reference TRBV9 and TRBJ2-3, the complete variable domain reads DSGVTQTPKHLITATGQRVTLRCSPRSGDLSVYWYQQSLDQGLQFLIQYYNGEERAKGNILERFSAQQFPDLHSELNLSSLELGDSALYFCASSEAGTSGDTQYFGPGTRLTVL.

This clonotype was seen ten or more times. The gene calls are TRBV28 and TRBJ2-1; 12 bases are shared with TRBD2. V dropped 4 bases and J dropped 9; count of bases not matched to a gene: 7. The length of the CDR3 is 15 residues. Looked up from germline, CDR1 is MDHEN and CDR2 is SYDVKM. CDR3 bases: TGTGCCAGCAGTTCTCTAGCGGGAGGGCGCGCTGAGCAGTTCTTC. Residues: CASSSLAGGRAEQFF.

The chain carries TRBV12-3 or TRBV12-4 and TRBJ2-3, with D perhaps TRBD2 (7 bases). This CDR3 is 16 amino acids long. Trimming removed 7 bases from V and 3 bases from J, with 20 bases in between. CDR3 DNA: TGTGCCAGCATCAAAAATCGGGGGGCCACAACAGATACGCAGTATTTT. This encodes CASIKNRGATTDTQYF.

The CDR3 DNA reads as TGTGCCATCAGTGCCCTCGGACTAGCGGGAGAAGTGTACAATGAGCAGTTCTTC. Translating gives CAISALGLAGEVYNEQFF. This chain links TRBV10-3 with TRBJ2-1; 13 bases match TRBD2. Germline trimming cut 4 bases from V and 4 bases from J; bases unmatched to any gene: 10. The CDR3 consists of 18 residues. The germline V gene has CDR1 ENHRY and CDR2 SYGVKD.

This clonotype came up a few times. The chain carries TRBV6-1 and TRBJ1-1; 10 nucleotides agree with TRBD1. The length of the CDR3 is 17 residues. Unmatched junction bases numbered 10, after V lost 6 bases and J lost 0 bases. Germline CDR1 reads MNHNS; CDR2 reads SASEGT. The CDR3 is CASSDVLTGGLNTEAFF. The CDR3, as DNA: TGTGCCAGCAGCGACGTTTTGACAGGGGGCCTGAACACTGAAGCTTTCTTT.

This clonotype was seen a few times. The chain uses TRBV7-2 and TRBJ1-2; D not resolved. Germline assignment: CDR1 SGHTA and CDR2 FQGNSA. The germline V and J ends were trimmed by 2 bases and 5 bases, with 6 bases remaining between them. This CDR3 has 12 residues. The CDR3 sequence: CASSLMDYGYTF. The CDR3 DNA is TGTGCCAGCAGCTTAATGGATTATGGCTACACCTTC.

This clonotype was detected a few times. The V and J genes are TRBV7-8 and TRBJ2-3, with D tentatively TRBD1 (6 bases). Trimming cost V 0 bases and J 3 bases, with 10 bases left between them. The CDR3 covers 15 residues. Germline V gene sequence: CDR1 SGHVS, CDR2 FQNEAQ. The CDR3 region is CASSLANRETDTQYF. The CDR3 DNA sequence: TGTGCCAGCAGCTTAGCGAACAGGGAGACAGATACGCAGTATTTT.

A few counts support this clonotype. The CDR3 DNA reads TGTGCCAGCAGTTATAGGGGAAACACCATATATTTT. Its protein product is CASSYRGNTIYF. V and J are TRBV6-6 and TRBJ1-3; D gene ambiguous. CDR1 is MNHNY and CDR2 is SVGAGI in the germline V gene (reference sequence). CDR3 length equals 12 residues. Trimming stripped 3 bases from V and 4 bases from J, with 4 bases between.

The V and J genes are TRBV7-9 and TRBJ1-1; perhaps TRBD1 as D (5 bases). This CDR3 comprises 12 residues. V lost 2 bases, J lost 8 bases, and 9 bases lay in between. Germline V lookup: CDR1 SEHNR, CDR2 FQNEAQ (reference sequence). The CDR3: CASSLLGREAFF. Written as DNA, the CDR3 is TGTGCCAGCAGCTTACTGGGGCGCGAAGCTTTCTTT.

This clonotype was observed a handful of times. This rearrangement joins TRBV9 to TRBJ2-5, with D uncertain. This CDR3 contains 12 residues. Per germline, CDR1 SGDLS and CDR2 YYNGEE. V was clipped by 7 bases and J by 4 bases, with 11 bases between them. The CDR3 bases are TGTGCCAGCGGTAACACCGCAGAGACCCAGTACTTC. As protein: CASGNTAETQYF. The full variable domain, its missing parts supplied by reference TRBV9 and TRBJ2-5, is DSGVTQTPKHLITATGQRVTLRCSPRSGDLSVYWYQQSLDQGLQFLIQYYNGEERAKGNILERFSAQQFPDLHSELNLSSLELGDSALYFCASGNTAETQYFGPGTRLLVL.

This clonotype has more than one count but fewer than ten. This rearrangement joins TRBV9 to TRBJ2-3; perhaps TRBD2 as D (6 bases). CDR3 length: 16 residues. Germline V lookup: CDR1 SGDLS, CDR2 YYNGEE. The V and J ends lost 0 bases and 0 bases respectively, with 11 bases between them. The CDR3 bases are TGTGCCAGCAGCGTAGGTAGCGGCCCTAGCACAGATACGCAGTATTTT. Translation: CASSVGSGPSTDTQYF.

The CDR3 region has the DNA TGTGCCAGCAGACCAGCGGGAGCCCAAGAGACCCAGTACTTC. Protein sequence: CASRPAGAQETQYF. The rearrangement links TRBV12-3 or TRBV12-4 to TRBJ2-5; 8 bases fit TRBD2. V lost 6 bases to trimming and J lost 1 base; unmatched junction nucleotides: 4. The CDR3 covers 14 residues.

This sequence joins TRBV19 and TRBJ1-1; D is perhaps TRBD1 (5 bases). With 0 bases removed from V and 7 bases from J, the gap between germline ends came to 9 bases. The CDR3 is made up of 13 amino acids. Germline assignment: CDR1 LNHDA and CDR2 SQIVND (reference sequence). CDR3 coding DNA: TGTGCCAGTAGTATAGATGGGGGGGATGAAGCTTTCTTT. It encodes CASSIDGGDEAFF.

The CDR3 DNA follows: TGTGCCAGCAGTTACAGGGGGCCCGTGGATACGCAGTATTTT. This sequence encodes CASSYRGPVDTQYF. The rearrangement joins TRBV6-5 to TRBJ2-3; 7 bases align to TRBD1. With V trimmed by 2 bases and J by 6 bases, 5 bases remained unmatched. The CDR3 has 14 residues. Germline V CDR1 and CDR2: MNHEY, SVGAGI.

The V and J genes are TRBV4-3 and TRBJ1-1, with D maybe TRBD1 (6 bases). The CDR3 sequence is 15 residues long. The germline V gene has CDR1 LGHNA and CDR2 YSLEER. V was cut by 1 base and J by 7 bases, with 16 bases left in between. The CDR3 region is CASSQGSGGFGEAFF. The CDR3 DNA reads TGCGCCAGCAGCCAAGGTTCCGGGGGCTTTGGTGAAGCTTTCTTT.

This clonotype was observed a handful of times. The chain is built from TRBV12-3 or TRBV12-4 and TRBJ2-7; possible D gene TRBD2, 5 bases. With 3 bases removed from V and 3 bases from J, the gap between germline ends came to 6 bases. The CDR3 is 12 amino acids. The DNA for the CDR3 is TGTGCCAGCAGTTTCCGGGACTACGAGCAGTACTTC. This encodes CASSFRDYEQYF.

V gene TRBV19 combines with J gene TRBJ2-1; 10 bases map to TRBD2. V was clipped by 5 bases and J by 8 bases; unmatched bases: 9. The length of the CDR3 is 15 residues. CDR1 LNHDA and CDR2 SQIVND come from the germline V gene (reference sequence). DNA for the CDR3: TGTGCCAGTAGTGGGAGCGGGAGGGCCGAGGATGAGCAGTTCTTC. It yields the protein CASSGSGRAEDEQFF.

This clonotype was seen only a few times. The chain is built from TRBV7-2 and TRBJ1-3; 8 nucleotides line up with TRBD1. The CDR3 spans 17 residues. Germline V gene sequence: CDR1 SGHTA, CDR2 FQGNSA. V was clipped by 2 bases and J by 0 bases; unmatched bases: 6. This CDR3 reads CASSLFSDRDSGNTIYF. As DNA, the CDR3 is TGTGCCAGCAGCTTATTCTCGGACAGGGACTCTGGAAACACCATATATTTT.

The rearrangement uses TRBV4-3 and TRBJ1-2; D gene unclear. The CDR3 is made up of 17 amino acids. V gave up 0 bases and J gave up 0 bases, with 14 bases separating them. Germline assignment: CDR1 LGHNA and CDR2 YSLEER. CDR3 in DNA: TGCGCCAGCAGCCAAGACATTGAGGCAGGAGCTAACTATGGCTACACCTTC. Translated: CASSQDIEAGANYGYTF.

A few counts support this clonotype. The chain combines TRBV20-1 with TRBJ1-1, with D hard to call. The V end lost 0 bases, the J end lost 1 base, and 15 bases lay between the germline ends. Looked up from germline, CDR1 is DFQATT and CDR2 is SNEGSKA (reference sequence). The CDR3 contains 16 residues. The CDR3 coding sequence is TGCAGTGCTAGAGATTTAGGATTAAGCCCGAACACTGAAGCTTTCTTT. Protein: CSARDLGLSPNTEAFF.

V and J are TRBV20-1 and TRBJ2-1; 15 bases fit TRBD2. The CDR3 sequence is 14 residues long. With V trimmed by 5 bases and J by 7 bases, 3 bases remained unmatched. From germline, CDR1 is DFQATT and CDR2 SNEGSKA (reference sequence). The CDR3 region is CSASGLAGGNEQFF. For the CDR3, the DNA is TGCAGTGCTTCTGGACTAGCGGGAGGGAATGAGCAGTTCTTC.

The chain carries TRBV20-1 and TRBJ2-3; D not resolved. From germline, CDR1 is DFQATT and CDR2 SNEGSKA (reference sequence). The CDR3 length is 10 residues. V shed 8 bases and J shed 2 bases, with 5 bases lying between them. CDR3 sequence (DNA): TGCAGTCCGAACACAGATACGCAGTATTTT. Amino acid sequence: CSPNTDTQYF.

The chain is built from TRBV4-3 and TRBJ1-1, with TRBD1 as a possible D gene (5 bases). Per the germline V gene, CDR1 is LGHNA and CDR2 is YSLEER. Trimming stripped 2 bases from V and 3 bases from J, with 19 bases between. This CDR3 has 17 residues. The DNA for the CDR3 is TGCGCCAGCAGCCAAAAGCCCTCGTCCGACAGCTACACTGAAGCTTTCTTT. It encodes CASSQKPSSDSYTEAFF.

V gene TRBV29-1 combines with J gene TRBJ1-2; D may be TRBD1 (6 bases). The CDR3 length is 9 residues. From germline, CDR1 is SQVTM and CDR2 ANQGSEA. The V and J ends lost 6 bases and 12 bases respectively, with 11 bases between them. DNA for the CDR3: TGCAGCGTACCCCCAGGGGACACCTTC. Translated, it gives CSVPPGDTF.

V and J are TRBV7-6 and TRBJ2-7, with D tentatively TRBD1 (5 bases). V lost 1 base, J lost 0 bases, and 13 bases lay in between. CDR1 and CDR2 from the germline V gene are SGHVS and FNYEAQ. This CDR3 comprises 16 residues. CDR3 in amino acids: CASSLGSRETSYEQYF. In nucleotides, the CDR3 is TGTGCCAGCAGCTTAGGGAGCAGGGAAACCTCCTACGAGCAGTACTTC. The full variable domain, with the rest looked up from reference TRBV7-6 and TRBJ2-7, is GAGVSQSPRYKVTKRGQDVALRCDPISGHVSLYWYRQALGQGPEFLTYFNYEAQQDKSGLPNDRFSAERPEGSISTLTIQRTEQRDSAMYRCASSLGSRETSYEQYFGPGTRLTVT.

The J gene is TRBJ2-5, the V gene TRBV5-6; D call uncertain. The V end lost 4 bases, the J end lost 1 base, and 11 bases lay between the germline ends. Germline V gene lookup returns CDR1 SGHDT and CDR2 YYEEEE. The CDR3 loop spans 14 amino acids. Written as DNA, the CDR3 is TGTGCCAGCAGCCCCGAACCACTCCAAGAGACCCAGTACTTC. Translation gives CASSPEPLQETQYF.